This T cell receptor (beta chain) was captured by sequencing in a study of blood T cell repertoires in COVID-19. On the study more broadly: Spain, Italy and the United States supplied samples that represented acute and convalescent COVID-19. Nucleic acid was either cDNA or gDNA, and it came from T cells, B-cell-depleted T cells, or PBMCs.

V shed 6 bases and J 5 bases; nucleotides not matched to a gene: 9. CDR1 MNHEY and CDR2 SVGAGI come from the germline V gene. This CDR3 has 15 residues. As handled by the study authors: Quantification of nucleated cells was approximated via reference gene primer amplification. Produced via immunoSEQ multiplex PCR; TCRdb's table is partial and in-frame only. The V and J calls and clone size come from that table; D and trimming were worked out from the DNA. The sample yields about 260,000 clones, around four fifths seen once. The source is a man in his 60s with acute or convalescent COVID-19. Sequencing was carried out using peripheral blood. The rearrangement links TRBV6-5 to TRBJ2-3; 9 bases fit TRBD2. This chain's CDR3 is CASSLTGGGGDTQYF. The CDR3 DNA is TGTGCCAGCAGCCTAACAGGCGGGGGGGGAGATACGCAGTATTTT.